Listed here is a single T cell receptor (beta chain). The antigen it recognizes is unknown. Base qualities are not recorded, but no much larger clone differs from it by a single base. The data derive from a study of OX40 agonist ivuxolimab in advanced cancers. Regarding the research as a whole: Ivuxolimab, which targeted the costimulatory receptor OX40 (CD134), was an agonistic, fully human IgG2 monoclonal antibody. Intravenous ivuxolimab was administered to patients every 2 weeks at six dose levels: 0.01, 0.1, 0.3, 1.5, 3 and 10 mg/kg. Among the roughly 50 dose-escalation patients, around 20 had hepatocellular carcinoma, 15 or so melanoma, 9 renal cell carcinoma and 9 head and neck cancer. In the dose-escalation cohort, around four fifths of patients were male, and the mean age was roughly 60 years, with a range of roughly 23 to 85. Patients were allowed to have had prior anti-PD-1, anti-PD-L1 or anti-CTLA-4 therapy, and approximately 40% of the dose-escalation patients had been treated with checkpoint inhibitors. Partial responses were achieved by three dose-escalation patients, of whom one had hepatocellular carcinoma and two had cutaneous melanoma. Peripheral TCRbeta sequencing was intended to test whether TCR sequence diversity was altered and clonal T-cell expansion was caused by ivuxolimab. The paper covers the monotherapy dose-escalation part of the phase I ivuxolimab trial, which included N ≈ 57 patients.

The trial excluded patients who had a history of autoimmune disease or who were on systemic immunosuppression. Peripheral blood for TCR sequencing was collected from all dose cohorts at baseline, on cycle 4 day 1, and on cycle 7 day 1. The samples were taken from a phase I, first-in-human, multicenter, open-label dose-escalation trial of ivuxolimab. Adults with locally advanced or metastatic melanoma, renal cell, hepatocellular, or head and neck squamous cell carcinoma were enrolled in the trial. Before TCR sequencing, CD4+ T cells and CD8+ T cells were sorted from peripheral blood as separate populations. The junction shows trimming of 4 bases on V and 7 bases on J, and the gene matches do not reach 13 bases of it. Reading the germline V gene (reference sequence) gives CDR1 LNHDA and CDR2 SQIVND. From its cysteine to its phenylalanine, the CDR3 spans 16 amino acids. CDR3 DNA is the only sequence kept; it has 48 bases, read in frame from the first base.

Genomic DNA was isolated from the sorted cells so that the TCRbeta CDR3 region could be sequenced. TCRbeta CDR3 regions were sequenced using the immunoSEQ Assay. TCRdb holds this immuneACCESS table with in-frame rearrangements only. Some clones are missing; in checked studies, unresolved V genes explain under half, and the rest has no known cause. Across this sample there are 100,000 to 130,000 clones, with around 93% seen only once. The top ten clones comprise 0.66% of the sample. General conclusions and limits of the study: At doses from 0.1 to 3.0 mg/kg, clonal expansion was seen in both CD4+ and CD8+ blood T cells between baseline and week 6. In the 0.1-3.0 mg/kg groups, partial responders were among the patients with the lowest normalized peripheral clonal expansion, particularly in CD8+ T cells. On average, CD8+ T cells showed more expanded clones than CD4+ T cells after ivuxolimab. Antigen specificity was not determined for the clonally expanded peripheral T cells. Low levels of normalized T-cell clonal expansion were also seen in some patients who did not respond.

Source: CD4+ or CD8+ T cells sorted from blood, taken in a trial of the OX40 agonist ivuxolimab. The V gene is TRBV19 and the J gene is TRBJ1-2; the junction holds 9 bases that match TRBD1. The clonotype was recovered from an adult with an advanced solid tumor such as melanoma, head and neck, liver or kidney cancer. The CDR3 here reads CASSTSEGTGSSGYTF. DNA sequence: TGTGCCAGTAGTACTTCAGAGGGGACAGGGTCTTCTGGCTACACCTTC.